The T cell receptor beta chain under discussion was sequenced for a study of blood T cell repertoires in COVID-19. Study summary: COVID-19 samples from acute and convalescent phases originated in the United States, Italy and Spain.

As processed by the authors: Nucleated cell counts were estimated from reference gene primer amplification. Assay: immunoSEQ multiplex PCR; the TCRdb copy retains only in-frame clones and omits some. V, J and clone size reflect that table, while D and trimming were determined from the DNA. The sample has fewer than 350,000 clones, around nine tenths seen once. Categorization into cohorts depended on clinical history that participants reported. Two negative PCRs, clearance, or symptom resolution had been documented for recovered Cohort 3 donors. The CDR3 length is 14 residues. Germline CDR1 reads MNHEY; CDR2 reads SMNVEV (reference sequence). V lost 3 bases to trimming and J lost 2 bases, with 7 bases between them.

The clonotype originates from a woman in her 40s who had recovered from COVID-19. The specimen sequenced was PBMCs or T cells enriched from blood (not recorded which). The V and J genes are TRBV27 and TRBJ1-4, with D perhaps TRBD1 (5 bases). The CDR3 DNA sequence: TGTGCCAGCAGTTTGGGGGGTACTAATGAAAAACTGTTTTTT. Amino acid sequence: CASSLGGTNEKLFF.